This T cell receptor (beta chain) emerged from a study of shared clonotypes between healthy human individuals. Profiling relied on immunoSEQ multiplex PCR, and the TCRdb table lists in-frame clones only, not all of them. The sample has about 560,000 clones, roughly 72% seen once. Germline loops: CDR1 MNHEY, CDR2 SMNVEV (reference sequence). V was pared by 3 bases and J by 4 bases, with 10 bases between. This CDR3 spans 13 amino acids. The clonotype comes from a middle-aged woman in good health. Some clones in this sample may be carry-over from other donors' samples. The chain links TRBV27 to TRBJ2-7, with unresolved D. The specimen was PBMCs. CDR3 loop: CASSLARTYEQYF. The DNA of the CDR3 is TGTGCCAGCAGTTTGGCTAGAACGTACGAGCAGTACTTC.